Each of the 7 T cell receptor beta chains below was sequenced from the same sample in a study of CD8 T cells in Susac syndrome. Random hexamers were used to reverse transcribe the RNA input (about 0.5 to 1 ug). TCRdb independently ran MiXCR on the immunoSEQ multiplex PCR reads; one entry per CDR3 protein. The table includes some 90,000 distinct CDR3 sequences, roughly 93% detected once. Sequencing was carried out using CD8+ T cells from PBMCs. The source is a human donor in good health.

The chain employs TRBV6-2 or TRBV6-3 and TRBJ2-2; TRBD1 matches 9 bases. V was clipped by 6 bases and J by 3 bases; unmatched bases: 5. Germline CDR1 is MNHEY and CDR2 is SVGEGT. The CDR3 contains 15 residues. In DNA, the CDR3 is TGTGCCAGCAGCACAGGACAGGGGCACACCGGGGAGCTGTTTTTT. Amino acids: CASSTGQGHTGELFF.

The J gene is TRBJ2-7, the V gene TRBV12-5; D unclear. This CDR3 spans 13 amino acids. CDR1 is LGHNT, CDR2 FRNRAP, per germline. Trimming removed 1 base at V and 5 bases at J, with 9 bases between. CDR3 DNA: TGTGCTAGTGGTTTGGGGCCCACGGACGAGCAGTACTTC. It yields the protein CASGLGPTDEQYF.

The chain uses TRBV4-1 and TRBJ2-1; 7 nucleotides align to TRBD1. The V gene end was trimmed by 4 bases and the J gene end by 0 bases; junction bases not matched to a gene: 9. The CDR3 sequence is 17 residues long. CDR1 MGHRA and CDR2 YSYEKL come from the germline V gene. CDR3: CASSLTTGPSSYNEQFF. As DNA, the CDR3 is TGCGCCAGCAGCCTAACGACAGGGCCGAGCTCCTACAATGAGCAGTTCTTC.

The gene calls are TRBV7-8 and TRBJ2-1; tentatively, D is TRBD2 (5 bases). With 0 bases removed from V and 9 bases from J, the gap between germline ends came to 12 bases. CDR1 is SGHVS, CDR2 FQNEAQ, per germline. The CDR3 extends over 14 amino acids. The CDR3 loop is CASSLAPDFTEQFF. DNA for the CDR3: TGTGCCAGCAGCTTAGCGCCGGACTTTACTGAGCAGTTCTTC.

This CDR3 is CATRWLGGGANEQFF. The CDR3 nucleotides are TGTGCCACCCGCTGGCTGGGCGGGGGGGCCAATGAGCAGTTCTTC. The chain carries TRBV2 and TRBJ2-1; 9 bases match TRBD2. The germline V gene encodes CDR1 SNHLY and CDR2 FYNNEI. Trimming cost V 10 bases and J 6 bases; bases outside gene matches: 13. The CDR3 runs 15 residues.

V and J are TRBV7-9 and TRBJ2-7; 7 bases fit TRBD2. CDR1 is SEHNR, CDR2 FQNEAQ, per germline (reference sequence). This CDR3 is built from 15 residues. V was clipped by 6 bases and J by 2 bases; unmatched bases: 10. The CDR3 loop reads CASSVVRGSPYEQYF. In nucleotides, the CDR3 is TGTGCCAGCAGTGTAGTGCGGGGGAGCCCCTACGAGCAGTACTTC.

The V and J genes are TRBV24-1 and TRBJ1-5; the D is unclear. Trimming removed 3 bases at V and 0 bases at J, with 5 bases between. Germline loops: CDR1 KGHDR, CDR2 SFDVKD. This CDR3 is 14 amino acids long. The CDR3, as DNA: TGTGCCACCAGTGATGTGTATAGCAATCAGCCCCAGCATTTT. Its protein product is CATSDVYSNQPQHF.